This T cell receptor (beta chain) was recorded in a study of spatial heterogeneity in lung cancer. About the research overall: Sequencing was performed on follow-up PBMC samples when available, collected at a median of roughly 22 months after resection. Notes on the study in general: Resection blood, more than follow-up blood, showed ubiquitous expanded tumor TCRs.

Every TCR cDNA molecule bore its own unique molecular identifier. TCRdb re-called the 5' RACE reads with MiXCR, one entry per CDR3 protein. Of tens of thousands of distinct CDR3 sequences listed, roughly a tenth are singletons. Germline CDR1 reads SGHDN; CDR2 reads FVKESK. V was pared by 4 bases and J by 6 bases, with 7 bases of the junction left unmatched. The CDR3 spans 15 residues. This clonotype was observed at least ten times. Antigen specificity is unknown. Time point given: blood at routine non-recurrence follow-up after resection. Sequencing was performed on whole RNA extracted from tumor and nontumor lung tissue, or from frozen PBMC, and the material was left unsorted.

The chain joins TRBV14 to TRBJ2-1; 9 nucleotides align to TRBD2. Sample: PBMCs, taken at follow-up. The receptor was derived from a female donor with early-stage non-small cell lung cancer. The CDR3 region has the DNA TGTGCCAGCAGCCCCAGGGCGGGGGGGCCCAATGAGCAGTTCTTC. Its translation: CASSPRAGGPNEQFF.